This T cell receptor beta chain is from a study of T cell repertoires in cytomegalovirus infection. Across the whole study: Public signatures in TCR beta pointed to CMV infection and matching HLA type.

TCRdb recomputed calls from the reads with MiXCR, one row per CDR3 protein. This table holds under 300,000 distinct CDR3 sequences, over 15% found once. This clonotype was seen many times. Its antigen is unknown. Germline CDR1 is SNHLY and CDR2 is FYNNEI. V was clipped by 4 bases and J by 4 bases, with 17 bases between them. The CDR3 loop spans 16 amino acids. Study conclusions and caveats: The study identified carriers of CMV plus the relevant HLA from cumulative public TCR beta family frequency. CMV-specific TCR beta clonotypes restricted by HLA-C dominated the ex vivo response.

V usage is TRBV2 and J usage is TRBJ2-1; TRBD1 is a possible D gene (7 bases). The source of this sequence is a human donor in good health (CMV status not recorded). Some clones in this sample may be carry-over from other donors' samples. The sample comprised CD8+ T cells from PBMCs. The CDR3 nucleotides read TGTGCCAGCAGTGGGGCAGGGGGGAACCATTACAATGAGCAGTTCTTC. Translating gives CASSGAGGNHYNEQFF.